This T cell receptor beta chain comes out of a study of cytomegalovirus exposure and HLA in healthy donors. The sample holds a few counts of this clone. The antigen is unknown. It was with 60 Vbeta and 13 Jbeta primers that the PCR ran. Generated by immunoSEQ multiplex PCR, the TCRdb table keeps only in-frame clones and is missing some. The sample lists about 110,000 clones, over 65% occurring once. The germline V gene has CDR1 SGHTA and CDR2 FQGTGA. With V trimmed by 5 bases and J by 6 bases, 8 bases remained unmatched. This CDR3 region has 15 residues. Study-level results: It was reported that the classifier diagnosed cytomegalovirus status with high specificity and sensitivity in both the original and validation cohorts.

The chain uses TRBV7-3 and TRBJ1-5; 9 nucleotides match TRBD1. The sequence came from a man aged 30 to 39 in good health and CMV-seropositive. What was sequenced was PBMCs. The CDR3 sequence: CASSRDREGIQPQHF. In DNA, the CDR3 is TGTGCCAGCAGCCGGGACAGGGAAGGGATTCAGCCCCAGCATTTT.